This T cell receptor (beta chain) was obtained from a study of T cell repertoires in cytomegalovirus infection. Study-level information: The authors used CMV epitopes that were HLA-C-restricted (recently identified) and HLA-B-restricted (well studied). Carrying CMV and the relevant HLA type showed in public TCR beta signatures. Study-wide results and caveats: Summed frequency of shared TCR beta families picked out CMV carriers who also had the relevant HLA. The study found HLA-C-restricted CMV-specific TCR beta clonotypes dominating the ex vivo response.

On this clonotype: Its cognate antigen is unknown. Its ends do not fully match the called genes, so a read error is possible.

CDR1 and CDR2 (germline): PRHDT, FYEKMQ (reference sequence). CDR3 length: 15 residues. TCRdb passed the reads through MiXCR, listing each CDR3 protein once. Here the sample spans about half a million distinct CDR3 sequences, about two fifths being singletons. The receptor was isolated from a human donor in good health (CMV status not recorded). Some clones in this sample may be carry-over from other donors' samples. The sample here was cultured PBMCs, taken from culture after CMV antigen stimulation. J is TRBJ2-2 and V is TRBV13; D ambiguous. The CDR3 region has the DNA TGCGCCAGCAGCCGGCTCGCCCCTCGGGCCGGGGAGCTGTTTTTT. Encoded protein: CASSRLAPRAGELFF.